A single sample gave rise to the 24 T cell receptor beta chains below, sequenced in a study of T cell responses to AZD1222 COVID-19 vaccine. Data came from immunoSEQ multiplex PCR; TCRdb stores just in-frame clones and leaves some out. The sample holds about 160,000 clones; roughly 90% are singletons and the top ten take more than 5.5%. This specimen was peripheral blood, taken on day 0 of AZD1222 vaccination. The receptors derive from an adult in good health.

The J gene is TRBJ1-2, the V gene TRBV5-4, with D perhaps TRBD1 (6 bases). V was cut by 0 bases and J by 8 bases, with 17 bases left in between. CDR3 size: 15 residues. The germline gives CDR1 SGHNT, CDR2 YYREEE (reference sequence). CDR3 region: CASSLGTVGDKGYTF. CDR3 DNA: TGTGCCAGCAGCTTGGGGACAGTCGGCGATAAGGGCTACACCTTC.

This clone was seen once. Other DNA variants within this sample encode the same CDR3. V is TRBV12-3 or TRBV12-4 and J is TRBJ1-2; no clear D gene. This CDR3 is 13 amino acids long. The V end was cut by 3 bases, the J end by 1 base, with 6 bases between. This chain's CDR3 is CASSLGGNYGYTF. CDR3 DNA: TGTGCCAGCAGTTTGGGAGGTAACTATGGCTACACCTTC.

The chain joins TRBV28 to TRBJ2-7, with 7 bases that match TRBD2. After removal of 5 bases from V and 0 bases from J, the junction contained 4 bases not matched to a gene. CDR3 length equals 14 residues. Germline V gene data show CDR1 as MDHEN and CDR2 as SYDVKM. The CDR3 DNA reads as TGTGCCAGCAGTAATCCGGGGGGCTCCTACGAGCAGTACTTC. Protein product: CASSNPGGSYEQYF.

The rearrangement uses TRBV15 and TRBJ1-4; maybe TRBD1 (6 bases). The V end was cut by 4 bases, the J end by 6 bases, with 12 bases between. Germline CDR1 reads LNHNV; CDR2 reads YYDKDF (reference sequence). The length of the CDR3 is 14 residues. The CDR3 DNA is TGTGCCACCAGCACAGGGGATGGCGATGAAAAACTGTTTTTT. Translating it yields CATSTGDGDEKLFF. Using reference TRBV15 and TRBJ1-4 for the parts outside the CDR3, the full variable domain is DAMVIQNPRYQVTQFGKPVTLSCSQTLNHNVMYWYQQKSSQAPKLLFHYYDKDFNNEADTPDNFQSRRPNTSFCFLDIRSPGLGDTAMYLCATSTGDGDEKLFFGSGTQLSVL.

This chain connects TRBV2 to TRBJ1-4, with D unclear. CDR1 is SNHLY and CDR2 is FYNNEI in the germline V gene. CDR3 length: 16 amino acids. The V and J ends lost 6 bases and 0 bases respectively, with 14 bases between them. CDR3 nucleotide sequence: TGTGCCAGCAGGGTGCGGGGTCTGGCAACTAATGAAAAACTGTTTTTT. This gives the protein CASRVRGLATNEKLFF.

On this clone itself: The junction does not match germline at one end; this may be a read error. V gene TRBV18 combines with J gene TRBJ2-5; perhaps D is TRBD1 or TRBD2 (7 bases each). Germline V lookup: CDR1 KGHSH, CDR2 LQKENI. This CDR3 spans 14 amino acids. The CDR3 here is CASSPQGREETQYF. In DNA, the CDR3 is TGTGCCAGCTCGCCACAGGGGAGGGAAGAGACCCAGTACTTC.

V is TRBV28 and J is TRBJ1-5, with a possible D match to TRBD1 (6 bases). Germline CDR1 reads MDHEN; CDR2 reads SYDVKM. Trimming stripped 6 bases from V and 2 bases from J, with 14 bases between. CDR3 length equals 15 residues. CDR3 sequence reads: CASSSSGGRNQPQHF. CDR3 sequence (DNA): TGTGCCAGCAGCTCCAGTGGGGGCCGCAATCAGCCCCAGCATTTT.

CDR3 region: CASSHTGTSGSYEQYF. The CDR3 DNA is TGTGCCAGCAGCCACACCGGGACTAGCGGATCCTACGAGCAGTACTTC. This chain uses TRBV3-1 (or the pseudogene TRBV3-2) with TRBJ2-7, with 11 bases that match TRBD2. This CDR3 comprises 16 residues. Trimming cost V 3 bases and J 1 base; bases outside gene matches: 5. CDR1 is LGHDT and CDR2 is YNNKEL in the germline V gene (reference sequence).

This rearrangement joins TRBV27 to TRBJ1-4; the D gene is possibly TRBD1 (6 bases). Trimming pared 2 bases from V and 8 bases from J, leaving 12 bases between. There are 14 residues in the CDR3. The germline CDR1 and CDR2 sequences are MNHEY and SMNVEV (reference sequence). The CDR3, as DNA: TGTGCCAGCAGTTTAGTGGGGGCACGGGAAAAACTGTTTTTT. Its translation: CASSLVGAREKLFF.

V is TRBV4-2 and J is TRBJ1-4; 9 positions match TRBD1. The V gene end was trimmed by 1 base and the J gene end by 5 bases; junction bases not matched to a gene: 5. There are 16 residues in the CDR3. Germline assignment: CDR1 LGHNA and CDR2 YNFKEQ. The CDR3 region is CASSQVRTGENEKLFF. In DNA form, the CDR3 reads TGTGCCAGCAGCCAAGTCCGGACAGGGGAAAATGAAAAACTGTTTTTT.

This chain links TRBV19 with TRBJ1-6; D is unclear. Trimming left V 5 bases short and J 8 bases short, with 13 bases between. CDR1 LNHDA and CDR2 SQIVND come from the germline V gene (reference sequence). The CDR3 covers 14 residues. CDR3 sequence reads: CASSLLKGDSPLHF. The DNA of the CDR3 is TGTGCCAGTAGTTTACTTAAAGGAGATTCACCCCTCCACTTT.

The V and J genes are TRBV9 and TRBJ1-5; unclear D gene. Trimming removed 2 bases at V and 1 base at J, with 7 bases between. Germline CDR1 is SGDLS and CDR2 is YYNGEE. This CDR3 is built from 14 residues. The CDR3 sequence: CASSVGLSNQPQHF. The CDR3 DNA is TGTGCCAGCAGCGTGGGTTTAAGCAATCAGCCCCAGCATTTT.

The CDR3 bases are TGTGCCAGCAGTGAAGTGGGAGGAGGCCAAGTGACTGAAGCTTTCTTT. Protein: CASSEVGGGQVTEAFF. The chain recombines TRBV6-1 with TRBJ1-1; D is undetermined. V was trimmed by 1 base and J by 5 bases, leaving 17 bases between them. The CDR3 has 16 residues. CDR1 MNHNS and CDR2 SASEGT come from the germline V gene.

J is TRBJ1-3 and V is TRBV28; possible D gene TRBD1, 6 bases. From germline, CDR1 is MDHEN and CDR2 SYDVKM. The CDR3 is made up of 15 amino acids. V was clipped by 7 bases and J by 4 bases, with 17 bases between them. In DNA form, the CDR3 reads TGTGCCAGCACCCCGGGGGGGCGGGTAGGAAACACCATATATTTT. This encodes CASTPGGRVGNTIYF.

The chain uses TRBV29-1 and TRBJ2-2, with 8 bases aligning to TRBD2. J gave up 3 bases and V 4 bases, and 13 bases lay outside the gene matches. Per germline, CDR1 SQVTM and CDR2 ANQGSEA. The CDR3 loop spans 17 amino acids. This CDR3 is CSVALLGAGVHTGELFF. CDR3 in DNA: TGCAGCGTTGCCCTCCTGGGAGCGGGAGTGCACACCGGGGAGCTGTTTTTT.

This clone has more than one count but fewer than ten. This chain connects TRBV30 to TRBJ1-2; no definite D call. Germline CDR1 and CDR2: GTSNPN and SVGIG (reference sequence). The V and J ends lost 5 bases and 3 bases respectively, with 13 bases between them. CDR3 length: 13 amino acids. CDR3 bases: TGTGCCTGGGATCGGGCAACGGACTATGGCTACACCTTC. Translation: CAWDRATDYGYTF. The whole variable domain, filled in from reference TRBV30 and TRBJ1-2, reads SQTIHQWPATLVQPVGSPLSLECTVEGTSNPNLYWYRQAAGRGLQLLFYSVGIGQISSEVPQNLSASRPQDRQFILSSKKLLLSDSGFYLCAWDRATDYGYTFGSGTRLTVV.

This sequence joins TRBV27 and TRBJ2-6; the D is unclear. Trimming removed 3 bases at V and 4 bases at J, with 10 bases between. Germline V lookup: CDR1 MNHEY, CDR2 SMNVEV (reference sequence). The CDR3 is 15 amino acids. The CDR3 is CASSFVGSGANVLTF. CDR3 DNA sequence: TGTGCCAGCAGTTTCGTAGGGTCGGGGGCCAACGTCCTGACTTTC.

This chain uses TRBV28 with TRBJ1-4; tentative D call: TRBD1 (5 bases). Trimming stripped 0 bases from V and 6 bases from J, with 11 bases between. The CDR3 loop spans 15 amino acids. Germline CDR1 and CDR2: MDHEN and SYDVKM. The CDR3 DNA sequence: TGTGCCAGCAGTTTATGGGGCCAGGGTGATGAAAAACTGTTTTTT. This encodes CASSLWGQGDEKLFF.

This rearrangement joins TRBV7-2 to TRBJ2-5, with TRBD1 as a possible D gene (6 bases). The CDR3 loop spans 13 amino acids. Trimming removed 2 bases from V and 3 bases from J, with 7 bases in between. Germline V gives CDR1 SGHTA, CDR2 FQGNSA. The CDR3 region has the DNA TGTGCCAGCAGCTTAAACAGGGAAGAGACCCAGTACTTC. Translation gives CASSLNREETQYF.

The V call is TRBV18, the J call TRBJ2-7; D remains ambiguous. In germline, CDR1 is KGHSH, CDR2 LQKENI. The CDR3 is made up of 14 amino acids. V was cut by 2 bases and J by 6 bases, with 14 bases left in between. The CDR3 is CASSPNTATGEQYF. In DNA, the CDR3 is TGTGCCAGCTCACCAAATACGGCCACGGGCGAGCAGTACTTC.

V usage is TRBV6-6 and J usage is TRBJ2-1; D gene unclear. V lost 5 bases and J 11 bases, leaving 13 bases between the germline ends. Germline V gene sequence: CDR1 MNHNY, CDR2 SVGAGI (reference sequence). The CDR3 is made up of 12 amino acids. The CDR3 here is CASSASIDKQFF. The CDR3 DNA follows: TGTGCCAGCAGTGCCTCCATAGATAAGCAGTTCTTC.

This chain uses TRBV5-4 with TRBJ2-5; 7 bases map to TRBD2. V shed 4 bases and J 6 bases; nucleotides not matched to a gene: 9. CDR1 and CDR2 from the germline V gene are SGHNT and YYREEE (reference sequence). This CDR3 has 14 amino acids. DNA of the CDR3: TGTGCCAGCAGCCCCGACCGGGGGGTGAAGACCCAGTACTTC. Translating it yields CASSPDRGVKTQYF.

V gene TRBV7-3 combines with J gene TRBJ1-1; D remains unclear. Germline lookup yields CDR1 SGHTA and CDR2 FQGTGA. The CDR3 has 13 residues. Deletions cut 0 bases from V and 8 bases from J, with 10 bases between. The CDR3 loop reads CASSLTASTEAFF. Written as DNA, the CDR3 is TGTGCCAGCAGCTTAACTGCCAGCACCGAAGCTTTCTTT.

In this sample, this clone turned up once. The rearrangement links TRBV30 to TRBJ2-1; 8 bases map to TRBD2. V gave up 5 bases and J gave up 6 bases; unmatched junction bases: 9. Germline-derived CDR1 and CDR2 are GTSNPN and SVGIG (reference sequence). The CDR3 runs 14 residues. The CDR3 nucleotides are TGTGCCTGGTCCCACGGTGCGGGAGGCAATGAGCAGTTCTTC. It yields the protein CAWSHGAGGNEQFF.